Below are 22 T cell receptor beta chains sequenced from a single sample in a study of T cells in Graves' hyperthyroidism and ophthalmopathy. Amplification of TCR beta CDR3 regions used RNA as the template. HTBI primers were the set used in a first-round RT-PCR of the TCR CDR3. TCRdb reanalysed the multiplex PCR reads using MiXCR and keeps one entry per CDR3 protein. The sample shows roughly 400,000 distinct CDR3 sequences, roughly an eighth of them seen only once. The specimen sequenced was blood. These receptors originate from a man aged 50 to 60 with Graves' ophthalmopathy.

This clonotype was observed many times. The CDR3 DNA follows: TGTGCCACTACTAGCGGGATTGGGGAGCAGTTCTTC. It translates to CATTSGIGEQFF. The chain is built from TRBV15 and TRBJ2-1, with 10 bases aligning to TRBD2. The CDR3 has 12 residues. With V trimmed by 9 bases and J by 10 bases, 6 bases remained unmatched. Germline V gene lookup returns CDR1 LNHNV and CDR2 YYDKDF (reference sequence).

This sequence joins TRBV19 and TRBJ2-7, with 7 positions matching TRBD2. Unmatched junction bases numbered 10, after V lost 8 bases and J lost 3 bases. Germline V gene data show CDR1 as LNHDA and CDR2 as SQIVND (reference sequence). This CDR3 is built from 14 residues. As DNA, the CDR3 is TGTGCCAGTTCGTTGGTAGCGGGTAACTACGAGCAGTACTTC. The encoded protein is CASSLVAGNYEQYF.

This clonotype was recorded at least ten times. This chain uses TRBV3-1 with TRBJ1-2; tentatively, D is TRBD1 (5 bases). The germline V gene encodes CDR1 LGHDT and CDR2 YNNKEL (reference sequence). The CDR3 covers 14 residues. Trimming pared 3 bases from V and 3 bases from J, leaving 11 bases between. The CDR3 nucleotides are TGTGCCAGCAGCCATCAGGGATTGTACTATGGCTACACCTTC. Translation: CASSHQGLYYGYTF.

Only a few counts were recorded for this clonotype. The genes are TRBV4-2 and TRBJ2-2; a weak D match, TRBD2 (6 bases). This CDR3 region has 15 residues. Germline CDR1 and CDR2: LGHNA and YNFKEQ. The V end lost 0 bases, the J end lost 1 base, and 6 bases lay between the germline ends. This CDR3 is CASSQDGGNTGELFF. CDR3 nucleotides: TGTGCCAGCAGCCAAGACGGGGGGAACACCGGGGAGCTGTTTTTT.

This clonotype occurred a few times. One end of the junction is discordant with germline, which a read error may explain. The rearrangement joins TRBV7-7 to TRBJ2-7; possibly TRBD1 for D (6 bases). Germline CDR1 SSHAT, CDR2 FNYEAQ (reference sequence). The CDR3 has 14 amino acids. The CDR3 reads CASSLASTGYEQYF. CDR3 DNA: TGTGCTAGCAGCTTAGCGTCGACAGGCTACGAGCAGTACTTC.

This clonotype was recorded at least ten times. The chain recombines TRBV12-3 or TRBV12-4 with TRBJ2-2; no firm D call. The length of the CDR3 is 13 residues. Trimming shortened V by 3 bases and J by 6 bases, and 8 bases separated the two germline ends. This CDR3 reads CASSFKSAGELFF. The CDR3 DNA sequence: TGTGCCAGCAGTTTCAAGTCCGCCGGGGAGCTGTTTTTT.

This clonotype was picked up many times. J is TRBJ1-1 and V is TRBV10-3; D gene ambiguous. The V gene's germline CDR1 is ENHRY and CDR2 SYGVKD. This CDR3 is built from 11 residues. The V gene lost 7 bases and the J gene lost 2 bases, with 5 bases spanning the gap. CDR3 bases: TGTGCCATCACCCGAAACACTGAAGCTTTCTTT. Translated, it gives CAITRNTEAFF.

This clonotype was detected a few times. The CDR3 DNA reads TGTGCCAGCAGGGGTCGGGGAAAAGAGACCCAGTACTTC. Translated, it gives CASRGRGKETQYF. The rearrangement links TRBV28 to TRBJ2-5, with D possibly being TRBD2 (5 bases). Trimming pared 6 bases from V and 3 bases from J, leaving 11 bases between. The germline V gene has CDR1 MDHEN and CDR2 SYDVKM. CDR3 size: 13 residues. Together with reference TRBV28 and TRBJ2-5, the CDR3 gives the full variable domain: DVKVTQSSRYLVKRTGEKVFLECVQDMDHENMFWYRQDPGLGLRLIYFSYDVKMKEKGDIPEGYSVSREKKERFSLILESASTNQTSMYLCASRGRGKETQYFGPGTRLLVL.

This clonotype came up a few times. The rearrangement uses TRBV29-1 and TRBJ1-5; D perhaps matches TRBD1 (6 bases). Trimming removed 4 bases from V and 5 bases from J, with 9 bases in between. The CDR3 has 12 amino acids. Germline V lookup: CDR1 SQVTM, CDR2 ANQGSEA. Here the CDR3 DNA reads TGCAGCGTTGGGGCAGGGGATCAGCCCCAGCATTTT. This gives the protein CSVGAGDQPQHF.

This clonotype occurred a few times. The rearrangement joins TRBV9 to TRBJ1-2, with 7 bases fitting TRBD1. Germline-derived CDR1 and CDR2 are SGDLS and YYNGEE. The trim removed 4 bases at V and 3 bases at J, leaving 12 bases unmatched. The CDR3 spans 16 residues. The CDR3 here is CASSTHPGGGDYGYTF. DNA of the CDR3: TGTGCCAGCAGCACACACCCCGGAGGGGGCGACTATGGCTACACCTTC.

A remark on this clonotype: A read error may explain this, as a much larger clone is one base away. The rearrangement links TRBV29-1 to TRBJ2-7; no reliable D call. Germline CDR1 and CDR2: SQVTM and ANQGSEA. Trimming removed 4 bases from V and 3 bases from J, with 13 bases in between. This CDR3 has 13 residues. The CDR3 DNA is TGCAGCGTTGGCCATGGGGTGAACTACGAGCAGTACTTC. It codes for CSVGHGVNYEQYF.

This clonotype was detected ten times or more. The V gene is TRBV28, the J gene TRBJ2-1, with D perhaps assigned TRBD1 or TRBD2 (5 bases each). The V end lost 5 bases, the J end lost 2 bases, and 13 bases lay between the germline ends. Germline V gene data show CDR1 as MDHEN and CDR2 as SYDVKM. CDR3 length equals 15 residues. This chain's CDR3 is CASSHRGTTYNEQFF. Written as DNA, the CDR3 is TGTGCCAGCAGTCACCGGGGCACAACCTACAATGAGCAGTTCTTC.

This clonotype was seen ten or more times. The chain is built from TRBV28 and TRBJ2-5, with a possible D match to TRBD1 (5 bases). The CDR3 length is 12 residues. Trimming removed 5 bases at V and 13 bases at J, with 17 bases between. Germline lookup yields CDR1 MDHEN and CDR2 SYDVKM. The CDR3 protein is CASSPSPRGPYF. CDR3 DNA: TGTGCCAGCAGTCCATCCCCAAGGGGCCCGTACTTC.

The chain uses TRBV9 and TRBJ2-7; 7 bases fit TRBD2. V lost 0 bases to trimming and J lost 5 bases; unmatched junction nucleotides: 11. This CDR3 has 16 amino acids. Germline CDR1 is SGDLS and CDR2 is YYNGEE. The CDR3 nucleotides are TGTGCCAGCAGCGTAGATAGGGAGACTAGCATCCACGAGCAGTACTTC. Protein sequence: CASSVDRETSIHEQYF.

This clonotype was seen only a few times. The chain recombines TRBV15 with TRBJ2-7, with D unclear. V was cut by 1 base and J by 5 bases, with 12 bases left in between. This CDR3 region has 14 residues. In germline, CDR1 is LNHNV, CDR2 YYDKDF (reference sequence). CDR3: CATSRVLVGDEQYF. CDR3 bases: TGTGCCACCAGCAGAGTCCTCGTTGGGGACGAGCAGTACTTC.

This clonotype was detected many times. The chain uses TRBV4-1 and TRBJ1-5; D is perhaps TRBD1 (6 bases). The CDR3 is made up of 16 amino acids. Trimming took 4 bases from V and 5 from J, leaving 18 bases between them. Germline loops: CDR1 MGHRA, CDR2 YSYEKL. CDR3 region: CASSPEGRDTYQPQHF. CDR3 in DNA: TGCGCCAGCAGCCCCGAGGGAAGGGACACTTATCAGCCCCAGCATTTT.

This clonotype appeared many times. The chain employs TRBV5-1 and TRBJ2-3; 11 bases are shared with TRBD2. Germline assignment: CDR1 SGHRS and CDR2 YFSETQ. The CDR3 spans 15 residues. Trimming at V came to 2 bases and at J to 7 bases, leaving 6 bases not matched to a gene. The chain's CDR3 is CASSLLAGDVNTQYF. In DNA form, the CDR3 reads TGCGCCAGCAGCTTACTAGCGGGAGATGTAAATACGCAGTATTTT.

This clonotype has at least ten counts. The rearrangement links TRBV3-1 to TRBJ1-1; D gene unclear. The CDR3 has 14 residues. Trimming stripped 4 bases from V and 2 bases from J, with 11 bases between. Germline CDR1 and CDR2: LGHDT and YNNKEL (reference sequence). The CDR3 DNA is TGTGCCAGCAGCCCAGTGGCAGTCAACACTGAAGCTTTCTTT. Protein product: CASSPVAVNTEAFF.

This clonotype was recorded at least ten times. The rearrangement joins TRBV20-1 to TRBJ1-2; TRBD1 is a possible D gene (6 bases). The CDR3 sequence is 13 residues long. With 3 bases removed from V and 7 bases from J, the gap between germline ends came to 15 bases. Germline V gene lookup returns CDR1 DFQATT and CDR2 SNEGSKA (reference sequence). The CDR3, as DNA: TGCAGTGCTAGCCCGGGGGCCCTGTTTGGCTACACCTTC. It codes for CSASPGALFGYTF.

The chain joins TRBV5-5 to TRBJ2-5, with D perhaps TRBD2 (5 bases). Germline-derived CDR1 and CDR2 are SGHKS and YYEKEE (reference sequence). V lost 1 base, J lost 3 bases, and 7 bases lay in between. The CDR3 has 13 amino acids. The CDR3, as DNA: TGTGCCAGCAGCTTGATGGGAGAAGAGACCCAGTACTTC. It specifies CASSLMGEETQYF.

This clonotype was detected ten times or more. This rearrangement joins TRBV15 to TRBJ2-5, with D perhaps matching TRBD2 (5 bases). From germline, CDR1 is LNHNV and CDR2 YYDKDF (reference sequence). The V gene lost 3 bases and the J gene lost 4 bases, with 15 bases spanning the gap. The CDR3 runs to 15 residues. The CDR3 DNA reads TGTGCCACCAGCAGGAGTCTAGCAGGTTTAGAGACCCAGTACTTC. It is translated as CATSRSLAGLETQYF.

The genes are TRBV7-2 and TRBJ1-5; D might be TRBD1 (6 bases). The germline V gene has CDR1 SGHTA and CDR2 FQGNSA. Trimming took off 3 bases at V and 3 bases at J, with 12 bases between the two ends. The CDR3 is 15 residues long. The CDR3 region is CASSFGQGFNQPQHF. CDR3 DNA: TGTGCCAGCAGCTTCGGGCAGGGGTTCAATCAGCCCCAGCATTTT.